One and the same sample provided the 20 T cell receptor beta chains below, sequenced in a study of T cells after yellow fever vaccination (dated by TCRdb to about 2019). The treatment or condition label, as the study defines it: live attenuated yellow fever vaccine strain. Library method: 5' RACE. Sequencer: Illumina HiSeq 2500. The public sequencing data were trimmed at Q25 with fastp and processed into clonotypes with MiXCR by TCRdb, which kept only in-frame beta chains. Here each entry gathers all rows of one CDR3 protein and keeps the most common genes and DNA. In this sample the table shows roughly 340,000 distinct CDR3 sequences, about 8.7% of which occur a single time. The ten top clones hold approximately 18% of the sample. Sample: PBMCs, taken on the day of the first yellow fever vaccination. Every receptor here comes from a man in his late teens or twenties who received the YFV17D yellow fever vaccine.

The chain joins TRBV4-3 to TRBJ2-1; 10 nucleotides match TRBD2. The trim removed 0 bases at V and 4 bases at J, leaving 9 bases unmatched. The CDR3 has 18 amino acids. Germline loops: CDR1 LGHNA, CDR2 YSLEER. The CDR3 nucleotides read TGCGCCAGCAGCCAAGATTTCGGTAGCGGGGGGATTTACAATGAGCAGTTCTTC. Protein: CASSQDFGSGGIYNEQFF.

This clonotype was observed a few times. This chain links TRBV19 with TRBJ2-5; D is uncertain. Germline CDR1 reads LNHDA; CDR2 reads SQIVND (reference sequence). CDR3 length equals 14 residues. Trimming cost V 4 bases and J 3 bases, with 12 bases left between them. The CDR3 reads CASSTAGFKETQYF. As DNA, the CDR3 is TGTGCCAGTAGTACCGCCGGGTTTAAAGAGACCCAGTACTTC. Using reference TRBV19 and TRBJ2-5 for the parts outside the CDR3, the full variable domain is DGGITQSPKYLFRKEGQNVTLSCEQNLNHDAMYWYRQDPGQGLRLIYYSQIVNDFQKGDIAEGYSVSREKKESFPLTVTSAQKNPTAFYLCASSTAGFKETQYFGPGTRLLVL.

In its sample, this clonotype was seen many times. V is TRBV27 and J is TRBJ2-2; the match to TRBD1 covers 7 bases. This CDR3 has 15 residues. The germline CDR1 and CDR2 sequences are MNHEY and SMNVEV (reference sequence). Trimming took 7 bases from V and 2 from J; bases not matched to a gene: 7. In nucleotides, the CDR3 is TGTGCCAGCACCTCCGGGACAGAAAACACCGGGGAGCTGTTTTTT. It is translated as CASTSGTENTGELFF.

The J gene is TRBJ1-5, the V gene TRBV4-2; TRBD1 might be the D (6 bases). The V end was cut by 1 base, the J end by 3 bases, with 10 bases between. The CDR3 covers 15 residues. Germline V CDR1 and CDR2: LGHNA, YNFKEQ. This chain's CDR3 is CASSQASGVNQPQHF. The DNA for the CDR3 is TGTGCCAGCAGCCAAGCCTCAGGGGTCAATCAGCCCCAGCATTTT.

About this clonotype itself: A much larger clone sits a single nucleotide away, making a read error possible. The chain carries TRBV2 and TRBJ2-5; D possibly corresponds to TRBD2 (5 bases). This CDR3 has 13 residues. V was clipped by 10 bases and J by 3 bases, with 15 bases between them. Germline V gene sequence: CDR1 SNHLY, CDR2 FYNNEI. The CDR3 DNA reads TGTGCCAACACCCCGGAGGTTGAAGAGACCCAGTACTTC. Protein: CANTPEVEETQYF.

This rearrangement joins TRBV11-1 to TRBJ2-2, with TRBD2 matching 9 bases. Germline CDR1 reads SGHAT; CDR2 reads FQDESV (reference sequence). CDR3 length: 18 amino acids. The J segment lost 5 bases and the V segment lost 2 bases, leaving 12 bases of the junction unmatched. CDR3 DNA: TGTGCCAGCAGCTTATCGTGGCGGGGGGGACTCGTGACCGGGGAGCTGTTTTTT. Translated: CASSLSWRGGLVTGELFF.

This clonotype was recorded at least ten times. The chain joins TRBV6-5 to TRBJ1-1, with D hard to call. CDR3 length: 15 amino acids. Trimming pared 0 bases from V and 6 bases from J, leaving 14 bases between. From germline, CDR1 is MNHEY and CDR2 SVGAGI. As DNA, the CDR3 is TGTGCCAGCAGTTACTCGAGTAGTGGAAACGCTGAAGCTTTCTTT. This codes for CASSYSSSGNAEAFF.

A few counts support this clonotype. The chain employs TRBV7-9 and TRBJ1-4; D remains ambiguous. CDR3 size: 16 residues. In germline, CDR1 is SEHNR, CDR2 FQNEAQ (reference sequence). Trimming left V 3 bases short and J 2 bases short, with 13 bases between. Here the CDR3 reads CASSFRQAETNEKLFF. In nucleotides, the CDR3 is TGTGCCAGCAGCTTTCGCCAGGCAGAGACTAATGAAAAACTGTTTTTT.

In this sample, this clonotype turned up a few times. The chain uses TRBV7-2 and TRBJ2-1; 7 bases agree with TRBD2. The CDR3 sequence is 13 residues long. The J segment lost 13 bases and the V segment lost 5 bases, leaving 11 bases of the junction unmatched. CDR1 and CDR2 from the germline V gene are SGHTA and FQGNSA. CDR3 nucleotide sequence: TGTGCCAGCAGCCGACTGGCGGGGGAGGATCAGTTCTTC. Amino acids: CASSRLAGEDQFF.

There are a few counts of this clonotype. The J gene is TRBJ2-2, the V gene TRBV19; TRBD1 matches 7 bases. CDR3 length: 16 amino acids. V shed 9 bases, J shed 5 bases, and the junction held 15 bases outside the gene matches. Germline V gene sequence: CDR1 LNHDA, CDR2 SQIVND (reference sequence). The CDR3 bases are TGTGCCAGCGAGAGGGGGCCCTTACAGGAAACCGGGGAGCTGTTTTTT. This sequence encodes CASERGPLQETGELFF.

The chain employs TRBV28 and TRBJ1-2; TRBD1 might be the D (5 bases). The germline V gene has CDR1 MDHEN and CDR2 SYDVKM. The CDR3 runs to 14 residues. V was clipped by 6 bases and J by 6 bases, with 17 bases between them. The CDR3 loop reads CASSPWEGRDGYTF. The DNA for the CDR3 is TGTGCCAGCAGCCCCTGGGAGGGGAGGGATGGCTACACCTTC.

The genes are TRBV5-1 and TRBJ1-2; the D is unclear. The V end was cut by 0 bases, the J end by 7 bases, with 13 bases between. Germline loops: CDR1 SGHRS, CDR2 YFSETQ. This CDR3 is built from 14 residues. The chain's CDR3 is CASSLGGPSGGYTF. The CDR3 DNA reads as TGCGCCAGCAGCTTGGGAGGGCCCTCGGGTGGCTACACCTTC.

The DNA for the CDR3 is TGCGCCAGCAGCCAAGATATGATTTCGGCAGGAACCTACGAGCAGTACTTC. This codes for CASSQDMISAGTYEQYF. The rearrangement joins TRBV4-1 to TRBJ2-7; D is ambiguous. Per germline, CDR1 MGHRA and CDR2 YSYEKL. With 0 bases removed from V and 2 bases from J, the gap between germline ends came to 17 bases. The CDR3 runs to 17 residues.

This clonotype was observed a few times. V and J are TRBV6-1 and TRBJ2-2; TRBD1 is a possible D gene (5 bases). V dropped 7 bases and J dropped 2 bases, with 14 bases sitting between them. Germline lookup yields CDR1 MNHNS and CDR2 SASEGT. The length of the CDR3 is 15 residues. For the CDR3, the DNA is TGTGCCAGCACCCGCCGACAGACAAACACCGGGGAGCTGTTTTTT. It yields the protein CASTRRQTNTGELFF.

This rearrangement joins TRBV19 to TRBJ2-3; D gene ambiguous. The CDR3 contains 14 residues. With 5 bases removed from V and 0 bases from J, the gap between germline ends came to 9 bases. Looked up from germline, CDR1 is LNHDA and CDR2 is SQIVND (reference sequence). In nucleotides, the CDR3 is TGTGCCAGTAGTCAAATAGTAAGCACAGATACGCAGTATTTT. Its protein product is CASSQIVSTDTQYF.

The chain joins TRBV28 to TRBJ1-5; D gene ambiguous. Trimming took off 7 bases at V and 4 bases at J, with 11 bases between the two ends. Germline assignment: CDR1 MDHEN and CDR2 SYDVKM. The CDR3 is 13 residues long. CDR3 sequence: CASTQTGNQPQHF. The CDR3 DNA reads as TGTGCCAGCACCCAAACCGGGAATCAGCCCCAGCATTTT.

V gene TRBV4-3 combines with J gene TRBJ1-2; possibly TRBD1 for D (5 bases). The CDR3 is 16 amino acids. The V gene's germline CDR1 is LGHNA and CDR2 YSLEER. Trimming removed 1 base from V and 7 bases from J, with 19 bases in between. The CDR3 is CASSQGRDRLRVGYTF. In DNA, the CDR3 is TGCGCCAGCAGCCAAGGAAGGGACCGACTTAGGGTTGGCTACACCTTC.

As for this clonotype: Given a much more abundant clone one base away, this may be a read error. The chain joins TRBV12-3 or TRBV12-4 to TRBJ2-3; 11 bases agree with TRBD2. The CDR3 totals 14 residues. CDR3 sequence: CASSVSGGANTQNF. The CDR3, as DNA: TGTGCCAGCAGTGTTAGCGGGGGGGCGAATACGCAGAATTTT.

This clonotype appeared a few times. V and J are TRBV20-1 and TRBJ2-3; no reliable D call. The CDR3 covers 14 residues. V was cut by 0 bases and J by 2 bases, with 9 bases left in between. The V gene's germline CDR1 is DFQATT and CDR2 SNEGSKA (reference sequence). The CDR3 coding sequence is TGCAGTGCTAGAGATCGACGGCTCACAGATACGCAGTATTTT. Protein sequence: CSARDRRLTDTQYF.

The chain has TRBV7-6 and TRBJ2-6; D not certain. Trimming removed 2 bases at V and 3 bases at J, with 2 bases between. Germline V gene sequence: CDR1 SGHVS, CDR2 FNYEAQ. The CDR3 sequence is 13 residues long. The CDR3 is CASSLRGANVLTF. The CDR3, as DNA: TGTGCCAGCAGCTTACGTGGGGCCAACGTCCTGACTTTC.